This passage covers 14 T cell receptor beta chains from one sample sequenced in a study of response to subunit inactivated influenza vaccine. One entry per CDR3 protein, called by TCRdb with MiXCR from the RT-PCR reads. The sample has approximately 570,000 distinct CDR3 sequences; 6.5% to 8% are singletons. Sequencing used PBMCs from blood, obtained 23 months after vaccination. These receptors originate from a man aged 45 to 70 who received an inactivated influenza vaccine.

This clonotype has at least ten counts. The gene calls are TRBV7-8 and TRBJ2-1, with 13 bases matching TRBD2. The trim removed 4 bases at V and 4 bases at J, leaving 4 bases unmatched. The V gene's germline CDR1 is SGHVS and CDR2 FQNEAQ. The CDR3 is 16 residues long. This CDR3 is CASSSPTSGGYNEQFF. CDR3 nucleotides: TGTGCCAGCAGCTCGCCGACTAGCGGGGGGTACAATGAGCAGTTCTTC.

The V gene is TRBV7-9, the J gene TRBJ2-7; D may be TRBD2 (5 bases). Trimming stripped 5 bases from V and 3 bases from J, with 20 bases between. CDR1 and CDR2 (germline): SEHNR, FQNEAQ (reference sequence). The CDR3 has 16 amino acids. This CDR3 is CASSHQPGSYYYEQYF. CDR3 nucleotides: TGTGCCAGCAGCCACCAGCCGGGATCTTACTACTACGAGCAGTACTTC.

This clonotype came up a few times. This chain joins TRBV5-1 and TRBJ1-2; D not certain. There are 14 residues in the CDR3. Looked up from germline, CDR1 is SGHRS and CDR2 is YFSETQ. Deletions cut 0 bases from V and 8 bases from J, with 14 bases between. The CDR3 region has the DNA TGCGCCAGCAGCTTGGAGCGGGCAACGGGAGGCTACACCTTC. The encoded protein is CASSLERATGGYTF.

The J gene is TRBJ2-2, the V gene TRBV29-1, with TRBD2 matching over 12 bases. Germline values: CDR1 SQVTM, CDR2 ANQGSEA. Trimming took 7 bases from V and 6 from J; bases not matched to a gene: 3. This CDR3 spans 13 amino acids. CDR3 nucleotides: TGCAGCGCCCGACTAGCGGGGGCCGGGGAGCTGTTTTTT. It yields the protein CSARLAGAGELFF.

This clonotype has more than one count but fewer than ten. The chain uses TRBV3-1 and TRBJ1-1; D perhaps matches TRBD1 (5 bases). The V gene's germline CDR1 is LGHDT and CDR2 YNNKEL (reference sequence). This CDR3 region has 16 residues. Trimming left V 0 bases short and J 6 bases short, with 17 bases between. The CDR3 spells CASSQDRGRAIAEAFF. CDR3 nucleotides: TGTGCCAGCAGCCAAGATCGGGGCAGGGCGATCGCTGAAGCTTTCTTT.

This clonotype came up a few times. The chain has TRBV10-3 and TRBJ2-1; D gene unclear. This CDR3 has 11 residues. The V gene's germline CDR1 is ENHRY and CDR2 SYGVKD. V shed 10 bases and J shed 6 bases, with 10 bases lying between them. CDR3 sequence reads: CATSGANEQFF. The DNA for the CDR3 is TGTGCCACCTCGGGCGCCAATGAGCAGTTCTTC.

The rearrangement uses TRBV11-2 and TRBJ2-7, with D perhaps TRBD2 (6 bases). Germline loops: CDR1 SGHAT, CDR2 FQNNGV. The CDR3 loop spans 19 amino acids. Between the trimmed V and J ends, which lost 0 bases and 5 bases, there was a span of 26 bases. As DNA, the CDR3 is TGTGCCAGCAGCTTAGAAGCTGGAGGGCCCTCTACCCCTCCGAACGAGCAGTACTTC. This encodes CASSLEAGGPSTPPNEQYF.

This clonotype was observed a single time. This sequence may be a read error, since a much larger clone differs from it by one base. This CDR3 reads CAISEGRSADTRYF. The CDR3, as DNA: TGTGCCATCAGTGAGGGGAGGTCGGCAGATACGCGGTATTTT. J is TRBJ2-3 and V is TRBV10-3; D is possibly TRBD2 (6 bases). The V gene's germline CDR1 is ENHRY and CDR2 SYGVKD. This CDR3 comprises 14 residues.

CDR3 sequence: CSVERTGDEQYF. The DNA of the CDR3 is TGCAGCGTTGAACGGACAGGGGACGAGCAGTACTTC. V and J are TRBV29-1 and TRBJ2-7; TRBD1 matches 9 bases. Germline V lookup: CDR1 SQVTM, CDR2 ANQGSEA. This CDR3 has 12 residues. V trimming: 2 bases; J trimming: 5 bases; junction bases outside the gene matches: 1.

This clonotype was observed a few times. The chain links TRBV6-5 to TRBJ2-7; 10 nucleotides match TRBD1. V shed 5 bases and J 5 bases; nucleotides not matched to a gene: 9. CDR1 MNHEY and CDR2 SVGAGI come from the germline V gene. The CDR3 is 15 residues long. As DNA, the CDR3 is TGTGCCAGCAGTAACCCGGGACAGGGGATCCACGAGCAGTACTTC. Its protein product is CASSNPGQGIHEQYF.

In its sample, this clonotype was seen many times. The chain joins TRBV7-9 to TRBJ1-3; the D gene is possibly TRBD1 (6 bases). The CDR3 is 15 residues long. From germline, CDR1 is SEHNR and CDR2 FQNEAQ (reference sequence). With 5 bases removed from V and 1 base from J, the gap between germline ends came to 12 bases. CDR3 DNA: TGTGCCAGCAGCCCGCCGGGGGCTTCTGGAAACACCATATATTTT. It encodes CASSPPGASGNTIYF.

V and J are TRBV10-3 and TRBJ2-5; a possible D gene is TRBD2 (5 bases). The CDR3 is made up of 16 amino acids. Germline assignment: CDR1 ENHRY and CDR2 SYGVKD. Between the trimmed V and J ends, which lost 3 bases and 2 bases, there was a span of 16 bases. CDR3 in DNA: TGTGCCATCAGTGACCCCTTTGGGAGTACTCAAGAGACCCAGTACTTC. This sequence encodes CAISDPFGSTQETQYF.

The sample holds a few counts of this clonotype. The J gene is TRBJ2-7, the V gene TRBV14, with TRBD2 as a possible D gene (6 bases). The germline V gene encodes CDR1 SGHDN and CDR2 FVKESK. The CDR3 runs to 12 residues. Trimming took 8 bases from V and 4 from J, leaving 12 bases between them. DNA for the CDR3: TGTGCCAGCGGGACTTTTAAATACGAGCAGTACTTC. It specifies CASGTFKYEQYF.

This rearrangement joins TRBV9 to TRBJ1-3; D gene ambiguous. V was trimmed by 1 base and J by 0 bases, leaving 8 bases between them. This CDR3 comprises 15 residues. Germline V gives CDR1 SGDLS, CDR2 YYNGEE. The CDR3 protein is CASSVSPVSGNTIYF. CDR3 in DNA: TGTGCCAGCAGCGTATCCCCGGTCTCTGGAAACACCATATATTTT.